This is a list of T cell receptor beta chains from one sample in a study of beta chain features in type 1 diabetes. Using immunoSEQ multiplex PCR, the repertoire was profiled, and TCRdb retains in-frame clones only, with some absent. The sample has 600,000 to 650,000 clones, roughly 16% seen once; the top ten hold approximately 0.093%. The sequencing input was naive CD4+ T cells from blood. These receptors originate from a man between 18 and 35 years old in good health. The CDR3 runs from the conserved cysteine through the conserved F or W. Fields, in order: V gene, clone size, J gene, D gene, CDR3 protein, CDR3 DNA. A D gene is named only where the DNA matches it firmly. Size is stated for part of the rows, as once, few or many counts, or as a class when the clone is expanded.

TRBV7-9,NA,TRBJ1-1,NA,CASSVRIEAFF,TGTGCCAGCAGCGTTAGGATTGAAGCTTTCTTT
TRBV9,NA,TRBJ1-3,NA,CASSVEANPSGNTIYF,TGTGCCAGCAGCGTAGAGGCGAACCCCTCTGGAAACACCATATATTTT
TRBV7-2,few,TRBJ2-7,NA,CASSPGGPPYEQYF,TGTGCCAGCAGCCCCGGGGGGCCCCCATACGAGCAGTACTTC
TRBV6-5,few,TRBJ1-1,NA,CASSYTRGGMNTEAFF,TGTGCCAGCAGTTACACCAGGGGCGGTATGAACACTGAAGCTTTCTTT
TRBV5-4,few,TRBJ2-1,NA,CASSFQDTRDEQFF,TGTGCCAGCAGCTTTCAAGACACAAGGGATGAGCAGTTCTTC
TRBV15,few,TRBJ1-3,NA,CATSRTPAGLEGNTIYF,TGTGCCACCAGCAGAACTCCAGCGGGGCTTGAAGGAAACACCATATATTTT
TRBV29-1,NA,TRBJ2-1,TRBD1,CSADRGIGVLDNEQFF,TGCAGCGCAGACAGGGGGATCGGTGTTTTAGACAATGAGCAGTTCTTC
TRBV23-1,NA,TRBJ2-7,NA,CASSQLTRQVVHEQYF,TGCGCCAGCAGTCAACTAACCCGGCAGGTGGTCCACGAGCAGTACTTC
TRBV7-9,few,TRBJ2-3,TRBD1,CASSPTGGADTQYF,TGTGCCAGCAGCCCTACAGGGGGCGCAGATACGCAGTATTTT
TRBV29-1,NA,TRBJ1-1,NA,CSVLPGTEAFF,TGCAGCGTTTTACCGGGGACTGAAGCTTTCTTT
TRBV9,few,TRBJ2-5,NA,CASSVGGRGETQYF,TGTGCCAGCAGCGTAGGGGGCAGGGGAGAGACCCAGTACTTC
TRBV4-1,NA,TRBJ2-3,NA,CASSQDGGLRDSADTQYF,TGCGCCAGCAGCCAAGATGGAGGACTGAGGGATAGCGCAGATACGCAGTATTTT
TRBV29-1,NA,TRBJ2-1,TRBD2,CSVASGGVDEQFF,TGCAGCGTTGCTAGCGGGGGTGTCGATGAGCAGTTCTTC
TRBV5-1,NA,TRBJ1-4,NA,CASSFDGGRGEKLFF,TGCGCCAGCAGCTTCGACGGGGGGCGCGGGGAAAAACTGTTTTTT
TRBV27,NA,TRBJ1-2,TRBD1,CASSYDRTGQEHGYTF,TGTGCCAGCAGTTACGATAGAACGGGACAGGAGCATGGCTACACCTTC
TRBV28,NA,TRBJ1-2,NA,CASSLVRGGDYGYTF,TGTGCCAGCAGTTTAGTCAGGGGTGGGGACTATGGCTACACCTTC